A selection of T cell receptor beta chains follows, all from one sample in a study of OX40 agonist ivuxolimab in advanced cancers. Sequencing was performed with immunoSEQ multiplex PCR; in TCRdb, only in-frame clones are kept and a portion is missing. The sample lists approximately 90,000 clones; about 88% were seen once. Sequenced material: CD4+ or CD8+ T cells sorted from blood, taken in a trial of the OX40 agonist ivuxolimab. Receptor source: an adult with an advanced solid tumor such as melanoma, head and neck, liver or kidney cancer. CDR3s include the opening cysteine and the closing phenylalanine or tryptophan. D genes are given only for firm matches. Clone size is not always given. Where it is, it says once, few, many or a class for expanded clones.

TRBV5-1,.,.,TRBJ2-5,CASSLDRDTARETQYF,TGCGCCAGCAGCTTGGATCGGGACACGGCGAGAGAGACCCAGTACTTC
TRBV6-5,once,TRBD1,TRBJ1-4,CASAMSGDRGEKLFF,TGTGCCAGCGCGATGTCCGGGGACAGGGGCGAAAAACTGTTTTTT
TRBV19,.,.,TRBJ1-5,CASRGSAGGNQPQHF,TGTGCCAGTAGGGGGTCAGCGGGGGGCAATCAGCCCCAGCATTTT
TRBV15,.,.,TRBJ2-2,CATSRDRSDGELFF,TGTGCCACCAGCAGAGATAGGTCTGACGGGGAGCTGTTTTTT
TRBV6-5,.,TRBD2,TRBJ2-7,CASSYLAGRSHEQYF,TGTGCCAGCAGTTACCTAGCGGGGCGTTCCCACGAGCAGTACTTC
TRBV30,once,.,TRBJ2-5,CAWSVSRETQYF,TGTGCCTGGAGTGTATCGAGGGAGACCCAGTACTTC
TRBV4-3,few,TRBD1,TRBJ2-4,CASSQGQRENIQYF,TGCGCCAGCAGCCAGGGACAGCGAGAAAACATTCAGTACTTC
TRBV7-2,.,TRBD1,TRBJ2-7,CASSRNPNTGETSYEQYF,TGTGCCAGCAGCAGAAACCCCAATACAGGGGAGACCTCCTACGAGCAGTACTTC
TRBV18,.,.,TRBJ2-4,CASSLSTDLDIQYF,TGTGCCAGCTCACTTTCAACGGATTTGGACATTCAGTACTTC
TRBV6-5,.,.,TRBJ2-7,CASSYSRKGKAYEQYF,TGTGCCAGCAGTTACTCGAGGAAGGGAAAGGCTTACGAGCAGTACTTC
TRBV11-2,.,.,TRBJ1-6,CASSLGPSVLHF,TGTGCCAGCAGCCTCGGCCCTTCGGTCCTCCACTTT
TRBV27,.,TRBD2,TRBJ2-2,CASSFPGIAGDTGELFF,TGTGCCAGCAGTTTTCCAGGGATAGCGGGGGACACCGGGGAGCTGTTTTTT
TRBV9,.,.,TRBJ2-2,CASSSDPQGVGGELFF,TGTGCCAGCAGCTCCGACCCCCAGGGTGTAGGCGGGGAGCTGTTTTTT
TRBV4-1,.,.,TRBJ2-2,CASSQDRTTGELFF,TGCGCCAGCAGCCAAGACCGGACCACCGGGGAGCTGTTTTTT